The rows below give T cell receptor beta chains drawn from one sample of a study of OX40 agonist ivuxolimab in advanced cancers. Some clones are missing from TCRdb's copy, which holds only in-frame ones; the method was immunoSEQ multiplex PCR. The sample consists of thousands of clones, over 60% of them appearing once. Source: CD4+ or CD8+ T cells sorted from blood, taken in a trial of the OX40 agonist ivuxolimab. The receptors here all came from an adult with an advanced solid tumor such as melanoma, head and neck, liver or kidney cancer. Both conserved end residues are part of each CDR3. A D gene is named only where the DNA matches it firmly. Size is omitted from some rows. Given values are once, few, many or a class for expanded clones.

D gene	J gene	V gene	clone size	CDR3 DNA	CDR3 protein
.	TRBJ1-5	TRBV4-1	.	TGCGCCAGCAGCCAATTAGCAGTCAATCAGCCCCAGCATTTT	CASSQLAVNQPQHF
TRBD2	TRBJ2-1	TRBV5-1	once	TGCGCCAGCAGCTATAGCGGGCCAACCTACAATGAGCAGTTCTTC	CASSYSGPTYNEQFF
.	TRBJ2-1	TRBV7-9	.	TGTGCCAGCAGCCCCCCCCATAGCGCCTCCTACAATGAGCAGTTCTTC	CASSPPHSASYNEQFF
.	TRBJ2-7	TRBV15	few	TGTGCCACCAGCAGAGAGGAACTTCACAACGAGCAGTACTTC	CATSREELHNEQYF
TRBD1	TRBJ2-7	TRBV5-6	.	TGTGCCAGCAGCTTAGGGACAGGGAACTACGAGCAGTACTTC	CASSLGTGNYEQYF
.	TRBJ2-2	TRBV19	many	TGTGCCAGTAGTATAGCCGGGGAGCTGTTTTTT	CASSIAGELFF
.	TRBJ2-7	TRBV7-9	.	TGTGCCAGCAGCTTGCTGACAGGACAAGCCCTCGAGCAGTACTTC	CASSLLTGQALEQYF
.	TRBJ1-5	TRBV6-1	once	TGTGCCAGCAGTTCCACCTCTATCAAGCCCCAGCATTTT	CASSSTSIKPQHF
.	TRBJ1-1	TRBV5-1	.	TGCGCCAGCAGCTTGTGGGGGGGCACTGAAGCTTTCTTT	CASSLWGGTEAFF
TRBD2	TRBJ2-1	TRBV6-4	.	TGTGCCAGCAGTGAGGCTAGCGGGAGTCGCAATGAGCAGTTCTTC	CASSEASGSRNEQFF
TRBD2	TRBJ2-7	TRBV4-2	.	TGTGCCAGCAGCCAAGATCCGACTAGCGGGAGTTACGAGCAGTACTTC	CASSQDPTSGSYEQYF
.	TRBJ2-3	TRBV9	.	TGTGCCAGCAGCCCTAGTCTCCCCGCTACGCAGTATTTT	CASSPSLPATQYF
.	TRBJ2-2	TRBV5-8	.	TGTGCCAGCAGCTGGAGATTGGACACTCGCCGAGTGACCGGGGAGCTGTTTTTT	CASSWRLDTRRVTGELFF
.	TRBJ1-5	TRBV27	.	TGTGCCAGCAGTTTGTCTCTCAACAGGGCCCTTAGCAATCAGCCCCAGCATTTT	CASSLSLNRALSNQPQHF
.	TRBJ2-7	TRBV9	.	TGTGCCAGCAGTTTAGGAATCGACGAGCAGTACTTC	CASSLGIDEQYF
.	TRBJ1-1	TRBV5-8	.	TGTGCCAGCAGTTTCGCCCCGTGGGAGCTCCAAGCGGGGGCTTTCTTT	CASSFAPWELQAGAFF
.	TRBJ1-2	TRBV19	.	TGTGCCAGCCAAGAGGGAGAATGGCCACACACCTTC	CASQEGEWPHTF